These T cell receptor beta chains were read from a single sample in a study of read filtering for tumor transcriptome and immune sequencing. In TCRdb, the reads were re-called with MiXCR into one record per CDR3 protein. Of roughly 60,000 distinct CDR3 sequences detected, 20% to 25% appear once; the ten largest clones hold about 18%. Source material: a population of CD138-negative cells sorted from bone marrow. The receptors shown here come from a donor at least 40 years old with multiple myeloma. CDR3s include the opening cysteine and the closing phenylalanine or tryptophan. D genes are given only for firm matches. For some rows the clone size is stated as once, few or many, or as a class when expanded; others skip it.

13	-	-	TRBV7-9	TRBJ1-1	CASQYGQNPEAFF	TGTGCCAGCCAATACGGACAGAATCCTGAAGCTTTCTTT
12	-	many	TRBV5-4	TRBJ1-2	CASSLSGQGRVF	TGTGCCAGCAGCTTGTCGGGTCAAGGAAGGGTCTTC
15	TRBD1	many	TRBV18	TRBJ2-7	CASSPPIGQGPEQYF	TGTGCCAGCTCACCACCGATCGGACAGGGGCCCGAGCAGTACTTC
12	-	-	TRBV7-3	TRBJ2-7	CASSPDGREQYF	TGTGCCAGCAGCCCGGACGGACGGGAGCAGTACTTC
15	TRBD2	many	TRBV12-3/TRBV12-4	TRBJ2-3	CASRPTSGTADTQYF	TGTGCCAGCAGACCGACTAGCGGGACTGCAGATACGCAGTATTTT
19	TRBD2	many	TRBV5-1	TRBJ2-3	CASSGGLAGARPEQDTQYF	TGCGCCAGCAGCGGGGGACTAGCGGGAGCCCGACCAGAGCAAGATACGCAGTATTTT
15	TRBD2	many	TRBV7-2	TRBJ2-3	CASSQRGGFTDTQYF	TGTGCCAGCAGCCAGCGGGGGGGCTTCACAGATACGCAGTATTTT
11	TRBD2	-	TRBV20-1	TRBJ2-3	CSVAIAGKPFF	TGCAGTGTTGCTATAGCGGGGAAACCCTTTTTT
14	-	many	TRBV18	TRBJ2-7	CASSPESRPYEQYF	TGTGCCAGCTCACCAGAAAGCCGGCCCTACGAGCAGTACTTC
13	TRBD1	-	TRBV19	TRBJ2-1	CAGSMRTGDEQSF	TGTGCCGGTAGTATGAGGACAGGGGACGAGCAGTCCTTC
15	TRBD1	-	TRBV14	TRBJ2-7	CASSQHGQAPHEQYF	TGTGCCAGCAGCCAACATGGACAGGCCCCGCACGAGCAGTACTTC
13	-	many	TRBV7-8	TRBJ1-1	CASSSHLNTEAFF	TGTGCCAGCAGCTCACACCTGAACACTGAAGCTTTCTTT
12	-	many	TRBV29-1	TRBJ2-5	CSAEGVSETQYF	TGCAGCGCTGAGGGGGTATCAGAGACCCAGTACTTC
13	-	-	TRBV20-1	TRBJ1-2	CSASNGGSYGYTF	TGCAGTGCTAGTAATGGGGGCTCCTATGGCTACACCTTC
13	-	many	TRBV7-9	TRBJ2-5	CASSLNHQETQYF	TGTGCCAGCAGCTTAAACCACCAAGAGACCCAGTACTTC
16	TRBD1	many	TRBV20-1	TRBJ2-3	CSARGTGNRGTDTQYF	TGCAGTGCAAGAGGGACAGGGAATCGTGGCACAGATACGCAGTATTTT
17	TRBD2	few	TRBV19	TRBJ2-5	CASSIELFTSAGETQYF	TGTGCCAGTAGTATCGAACTTTTTACTAGCGCCGGAGAGACCCAGTACTTC
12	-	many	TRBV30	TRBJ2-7	CAWSVGPYEQYF	TGTGCCTGGAGTGTAGGGCCCTACGAGCAGTACTTC
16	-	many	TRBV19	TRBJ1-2	CASSSVQTSTRDGYTF	TGTGCCAGTAGTTCCGTCCAGACCAGCACGAGGGATGGCTACACCTTC
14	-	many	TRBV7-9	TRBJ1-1	CASSLVGLDTEAFF	TGTGCCAGCAGCTTAGTGGGGCTCGACACTGAAGCTTTCTTT
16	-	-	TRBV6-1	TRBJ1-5	CASSELPPGSNQPQHF	TGTGCCAGCAGTGAATTACCGCCGGGGAGCAATCAGCCCCAGCATTTT